This TCR beta chain is from a study of blood T cell repertoires in COVID-19. Study background: Collection of acute and convalescent COVID-19 samples took place in the United States, Italy and Spain. The cDNA or gDNA used as material had been derived from T cells, B-cell-depleted T cells, or PBMCs.

The assay was immunoSEQ multiplex PCR, and TCRdb's table has in-frame clones only and misses some. The sample lists about 150,000 clones; roughly four fifths were seen once. The receptor's source is a human donor with acute or convalescent COVID-19. The donor label of this sample is uncertain. Sample: peripheral blood.

CDR3 sequence (DNA): TGTGCCAGCAGGGAGGACGGGGGGAACTACGAGCAGTACTTC. It yields the protein CASREDGGNYEQYF. The V and J genes are TRBV21-1 and TRBJ2-7; TRBD2 is the table's D call and was not checked against the DNA. TRBV21-1 represents a pseudogene. The CDR3 runs 14 residues.